Below, 14 T cell receptor beta chains from the same sample are listed, as sequenced in a study of CD8 T cells in Susac syndrome (dated by TCRdb to about 2019). Library method: the immunoSEQ multiplex PCR assay. RNA was extracted with the RNeasy kit and 0.5 to 1 ug was reverse transcribed using random hexamers. TCRdb ran its own pipeline on the public reads, namely fastp trimming at Q25 and MiXCR clone calling, and kept in-frame beta chains. Identical CDR3 proteins give one entry, which carries the most common genes and DNA. Here the sample has 100,000 to 150,000 distinct CDR3 sequences; around 94% occur a single time. Of the sample, over 0.07% falls within the top ten clones. The material sequenced was CD4+ T cells from PBMCs. Receptor source: a human donor in good health.

V is TRBV7-6 and J is TRBJ2-1; perhaps TRBD2 as D (5 bases). Trimming cost V 2 bases and J 3 bases, with 8 bases left between them. Germline assignment: CDR1 SGHVS and CDR2 FNYEAQ. This CDR3 spans 14 amino acids. CDR3 coding DNA: TGTGCCAGCAGCTTATCGGGATTCTACAATGAGCAGTTCTTC. This encodes CASSLSGFYNEQFF. Full variable domain (missing parts from reference TRBV7-6 and TRBJ2-1): GAGVSQSPRYKVTKRGQDVALRCDPISGHVSLYWYRQALGQGPEFLTYFNYEAQQDKSGLPNDRFSAERPEGSISTLTIQRTEQRDSAMYRCASSLSGFYNEQFFGPGTRLTVL.

The CDR3 nucleotides read TGCGCCAGCAGCCTCGCGTGGGGTCCCCCCCCAAACATTCAGTACTTC. Translation: CASSLAWGPPPNIQYF. This chain links TRBV4-3 with TRBJ2-4; no definite D call. V was trimmed by 4 bases and J by 6 bases, leaving 19 bases between them. The germline gives CDR1 LGHNA, CDR2 YSLEER. The CDR3 runs 16 residues.

This chain joins TRBV7-6 and TRBJ2-7, with a weak D call TRBD2 (5 bases). Trimming cost V 4 bases and J 6 bases, with 13 bases left between them. Per the germline V gene, CDR1 is SGHVS and CDR2 is FNYEAQ. CDR3 length: 13 amino acids. The CDR3 here is CASSSQIRGEQYF. The CDR3 bases are TGTGCCAGCAGCTCCCAGATTCGGGGCGAGCAGTACTTC.

The rearrangement uses TRBV3-1 and TRBJ2-7, with 13 bases that match TRBD2. Germline CDR1 reads LGHDT; CDR2 reads YNNKEL (reference sequence). This CDR3 contains 16 residues. V lost 0 bases, J lost 7 bases, and 6 bases stayed unmatched. The DNA of the CDR3 is TGTGCCAGCAGCCAAGACGGACTAGCGGGAGCTGGTGAGCAGTACTTC. Translation gives CASSQDGLAGAGEQYF.

V usage is TRBV7-2 and J usage is TRBJ1-1; 8 nucleotides line up with TRBD1. Germline V lookup: CDR1 SGHTA, CDR2 FQGNSA. Trimming took 5 bases from V and 1 from J; bases not matched to a gene: 3. The CDR3 sequence is 14 residues long. The CDR3 bases are TGTGCCAGCAGCATAGGACAGGGGAACACTGAAGCTTTCTTT. Amino acids: CASSIGQGNTEAFF.

The chain couples TRBV29-1 to TRBJ1-1; D gene ambiguous. The CDR3 is made up of 13 amino acids. V shed 4 bases and J shed 3 bases, with 12 bases lying between them. Germline CDR1 reads SQVTM; CDR2 reads ANQGSEA. The CDR3 DNA is TGCAGCGTTGGATCGGGCGGGGACACTGAAGCTTTCTTT. It is translated as CSVGSGGDTEAFF. Full variable domain (rest looked up from reference TRBV29-1 and TRBJ1-1): SAVISQKPSRDICQRGTSLTIQCQVDSQVTMMFWYRQQPGQSLTLIATANQGSEATYESGFVIDKFPISRPNLTFSTLTVSNMSPEDSSIYLCSVGSGGDTEAFFGQGTRLTVV.

The chain recombines TRBV4-1 with TRBJ2-1, with TRBD2 matching over 11 bases. This CDR3 is built from 15 residues. The V and J ends lost 2 bases and 12 bases, in that order; junction bases with no gene match: 9. Germline V lookup: CDR1 MGHRA, CDR2 YSYEKL. For the CDR3, the DNA is TGCGCCAGCAGCCAAACGGGACTAGCGGCCGCCCGGCAGTTCTTC. As protein: CASSQTGLAAARQFF.

The chain employs TRBV18 and TRBJ2-4; D is possibly TRBD2 (5 bases). V was pared by 6 bases and J by 5 bases, with 11 bases between. This CDR3 is built from 13 residues. The V gene's germline CDR1 is KGHSH and CDR2 LQKENI. CDR3 in DNA: TGTGCCAGCTCGGGGAGTGACCAAAACATTCAGTACTTC. As protein: CASSGSDQNIQYF.

The chain uses TRBV20-1 and TRBJ2-5, with D maybe TRBD2 (5 bases). The V gene's germline CDR1 is DFQATT and CDR2 SNEGSKA (reference sequence). V was trimmed by 4 bases and J by 2 bases, leaving 20 bases between them. The CDR3 runs to 16 residues. The CDR3 loop reads CSATPFKAGKQETQYF. The DNA for the CDR3 is TGCAGTGCTACCCCCTTTAAGGCGGGTAAGCAAGAGACCCAGTACTTC.

CDR3 loop: CASSYSSTGGSYGYTF. The CDR3 nucleotides read TGTGCCAGCAGTTACTCGAGCACAGGGGGCAGCTATGGCTACACCTTC. The chain carries TRBV6-5 and TRBJ1-2, with 9 bases aligning to TRBD1. Unmatched junction bases numbered 6, after V lost 0 bases and J lost 4 bases. The CDR3 is made up of 16 amino acids. Germline V CDR1 and CDR2: MNHEY, SVGAGI.

This rearrangement joins TRBV7-2 to TRBJ2-7, with D tentatively TRBD1 or TRBD2 (5 bases each). V was clipped by 3 bases and J by 7 bases, with 16 bases between them. Germline-derived CDR1 and CDR2 are SGHTA and FQGNSA. The CDR3 is 14 amino acids. The CDR3 loop reads CASSFSGRVREQYF. CDR3 nucleotide sequence: TGTGCCAGCAGCTTCTCGGGGCGGGTGAGGGAGCAGTACTTC.

The rearrangement joins TRBV5-5 to TRBJ1-1; D perhaps matches TRBD1 (6 bases). There are 12 residues in the CDR3. CDR1 and CDR2 from the germline V gene are SGHKS and YYEKEE (reference sequence). Trimming removed 7 bases from V and 4 bases from J, with 11 bases in between. For the CDR3, the DNA is TGTGCCAGCGGATGGACAGTCACTGAAGCTTTCTTT. It yields the protein CASGWTVTEAFF. Drawing the rest from reference TRBV5-5 and TRBJ1-1, the complete variable domain is DAGVTQSPTHLIKTRGQQVTLRCSPISGHKSVSWYQQVLGQGPQFIFQYYEKEERGRGNFPDRFSARQFPNYSSELNVNALLLGDSALYLCASGWTVTEAFFGQGTRLTVV.

The chain links TRBV7-2 to TRBJ1-2; D gene ambiguous. From germline, CDR1 is SGHTA and CDR2 FQGNSA. V shed 5 bases and J shed 1 base, with 11 bases lying between them. This CDR3 spans 14 amino acids. This CDR3 is CASSPRISNYGYTF. CDR3 DNA sequence: TGTGCCAGCAGCCCGCGAATCAGTAACTATGGCTACACCTTC.

This clonotype was counted once. The V call is TRBV5-4, the J call TRBJ2-3, with 9 bases identical to TRBD1. Germline CDR1 is SGHNT and CDR2 is YYREEE (reference sequence). V dropped 4 bases and J dropped 2; count of bases not matched to a gene: 11. The CDR3 runs to 17 residues. This chain's CDR3 is CASSTRQGVTSTDTQYF. CDR3 sequence (DNA): TGTGCCAGCAGCACCCGACAGGGGGTGACCTCCACAGATACGCAGTATTTT.